Presented here are 11 T cell receptor beta chains from one specimen sequenced in a study of T cell responses to AZD1222 COVID-19 vaccine. The protocol was immunoSEQ multiplex PCR, while the TCRdb copy is restricted to in-frame clones and leaves out a portion. The data contain about 120,000 clones, approximately 84% of them singletons. The source material was peripheral blood, sampled on day 0 of AZD1222 vaccination. These receptors were collected from an adult in good health.

This clone was seen a single time. The J gene is TRBJ2-7, the V gene TRBV28; D remains unclear. CDR1 and CDR2 from the germline V gene are MDHEN and SYDVKM. This CDR3 comprises 14 residues. The ends were cut back, 7 bases at V and 6 bases at J, with 19 bases in the middle. The CDR3 bases are TGTGCCAGCACCTCCCCCCTAGTCGATCCCGAGCAGTACTTC. Translated: CASTSPLVDPEQYF.

The rearrangement uses TRBV3-1 (or the pseudogene TRBV3-2) and TRBJ2-7; 13 nucleotides agree with TRBD2. Trimming cost V 1 base and J 6 bases; bases outside gene matches: 6. Germline V CDR1 and CDR2: LGHDT, YNNKEL (reference sequence). The CDR3 is made up of 16 amino acids. CDR3 nucleotides: TGTGCCAGCAGCCAAGGGGGACTAGCGGGAACTGTCGAGCAGTACTTC. Its translation is CASSQGGLAGTVEQYF.

V gene TRBV21-1 combines with J gene TRBJ1-2. TRBV21-1 is recorded as a pseudogene. The CDR3 contains 17 residues. The CDR3 sequence: CASSKGRQGPTGDGYTF. As DNA, the CDR3 is TGTGCCAGCAGCAAAGGAAGGCAGGGCCCGACGGGGGATGGCTACACCTTC.

DNA of the CDR3: TGTGCCAGCAGCTCTGCGGACAGGGTAGGGGTCAATGAGCAGTTCTTC. Translation: CASSSADRVGVNEQFF. V and J are TRBV7-3 and TRBJ2-1; the match to TRBD1 covers 8 bases. V trimming: 4 bases; J trimming: 6 bases; junction bases outside the gene matches: 11. Germline CDR1 is SGHTA and CDR2 is FQGTGA. The length of the CDR3 is 16 residues.

This clone was picked up one time. J is TRBJ2-2 and V is TRBV24-1, with D perhaps given as TRBD1 or TRBD2 (5 bases each). Germline assignment: CDR1 KGHDR and CDR2 SFDVKD. The CDR3 is made up of 16 amino acids. The ends were cut back, 3 bases at V and 1 base at J, with 11 bases in the middle. The CDR3 DNA reads as TGTGCCACCAGTGATCCCAGGGCGGGGAACACCGGGGAGCTGTTTTTT. Encoded protein: CATSDPRAGNTGELFF.

This clone was counted once. The chain couples TRBV30 to TRBJ1-2; tentatively, D is TRBD1 (6 bases). There are 10 residues in the CDR3. Germline CDR1 reads GTSNPN; CDR2 reads SVGIG (reference sequence). CDR3 DNA: TGTGCACAGGGTACCTATGGCTACACCTTC. It is translated as CAQGTYGYTF. Based on the CDR3 plus reference TRBV30 and TRBJ1-2, the full variable domain is SQTIHQWPATLVQPVGSPLSLECTVEGTSNPNLYWYRQAAGRGLQLLFYSVGIGQISSEVPQNLSASRPQDRQFILSSKKLLLSDSGFYLCAQGTYGYTFGSGTRLTVV.

The rearrangement uses TRBV19 and TRBJ1-5; D is uncertain. The CDR3 is 13 amino acids. V was shortened by 0 bases and J by 2 bases, with 2 bases between the two germline ends. The germline CDR1 and CDR2 sequences are LNHDA and SQIVND (reference sequence). Here the CDR3 reads CASSIDGNQPQHF. The CDR3 coding sequence is TGTGCCAGTAGTATAGATGGCAATCAGCCCCAGCATTTT.

The genes are TRBV19 and TRBJ2-1; D tentatively fits TRBD1 or TRBD2 (5 bases each). Germline loops: CDR1 LNHDA, CDR2 SQIVND (reference sequence). The V and J ends lost 10 bases and 0 bases respectively, with 16 bases between them. The CDR3 has 15 residues. CDR3 protein: CATRGGGGSYNEQFF. Here the CDR3 DNA reads TGTGCCACAAGAGGCGGTGGGGGCTCCTACAATGAGCAGTTCTTC.

V gene TRBV7-2 combines with J gene TRBJ2-1; 8 nucleotides line up with TRBD2. Unmatched junction bases numbered 5, after V lost 5 bases and J lost 5 bases. CDR1 and CDR2 from the germline V gene are SGHTA and FQGNSA. The CDR3 extends over 14 amino acids. The CDR3 here is CASSPRGGHNEQFF. In DNA, the CDR3 is TGTGCCAGCAGCCCACGGGGGGGGCACAATGAGCAGTTCTTC.

V usage is TRBV20-1 and J usage is TRBJ2-5; D is ambiguous. CDR3 length: 11 residues. Germline V gene sequence: CDR1 DFQATT, CDR2 SNEGSKA (reference sequence). V was shortened by 7 bases and J by 2 bases, with 8 bases between the two germline ends. CDR3 sequence: CSGVTQETQYF. CDR3 coding DNA: TGCAGTGGGGTGACTCAAGAGACCCAGTACTTC.

CDR3 sequence: CASSLGGVPYNEQFF. Here the CDR3 DNA reads TGTGCCAGCAGCTTAGGCGGGGTCCCCTACAATGAGCAGTTCTTC. This chain uses TRBV11-3 with TRBJ2-1; the D gene is possibly TRBD2 (6 bases). The CDR3 sequence is 15 residues long. Germline CDR1 is SGHNT and CDR2 is YENEEA. Trimming shortened V by 1 base and J by 2 bases, and 9 bases separated the two germline ends.